A single T cell receptor beta chain is shown here with its context. Antigen: not known. Libraries were prepared by immunoSEQ multiplex PCR; TCRdb keeps only in-frame clonotypes and omits some of them. The sample includes some 72,000 clones, about 95% of them seen just once. The sample originates from a study of cytomegalovirus exposure and HLA in healthy donors. General observations from the study: Later, an analysis found that TCR clusters from the first cohort tended to co-occur in the 130 or so validation repertoires.

The germline V gene encodes CDR1 SNHLY and CDR2 FYNNEI. The CDR3 runs 15 residues. V lost 8 bases to trimming and J lost 4 bases; unmatched junction nucleotides: 8. The sequence was obtained from a man younger than 30 in good health and CMV-seropositive. Material for sequencing was PBMCs. This chain links TRBV2 with TRBJ2-3, with 11 positions matching TRBD2. CDR3 protein: CASDPRTSGSDTQYF. CDR3 bases: TGTGCCAGCGACCCAAGGACTAGCGGGTCAGATACGCAGTATTTT.